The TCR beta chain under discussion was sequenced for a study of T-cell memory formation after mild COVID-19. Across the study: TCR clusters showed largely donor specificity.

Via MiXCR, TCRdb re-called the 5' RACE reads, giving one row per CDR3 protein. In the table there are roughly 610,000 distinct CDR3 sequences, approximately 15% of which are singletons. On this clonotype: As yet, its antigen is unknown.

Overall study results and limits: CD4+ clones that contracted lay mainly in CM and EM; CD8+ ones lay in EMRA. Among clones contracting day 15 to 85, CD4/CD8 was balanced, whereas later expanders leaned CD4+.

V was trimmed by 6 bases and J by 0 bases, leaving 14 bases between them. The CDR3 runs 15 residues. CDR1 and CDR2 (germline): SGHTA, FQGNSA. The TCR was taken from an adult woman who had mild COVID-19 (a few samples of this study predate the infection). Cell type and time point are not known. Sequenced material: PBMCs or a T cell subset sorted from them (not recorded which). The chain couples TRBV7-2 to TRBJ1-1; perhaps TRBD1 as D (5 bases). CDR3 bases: TGTGCCAGCAGAGTGGATCCGGGGCTGAACACTGAAGCTTTCTTT. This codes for CASRVDPGLNTEAFF.